This TCR beta chain is from a study of shared clonotypes between healthy human individuals. On this clone: Its antigen remains unidentified.

Sorted-subset replicate PCR reactions were performed with approximately 200 ng DNA, corresponding to about 32,000 T cell genomes. Data came from immunoSEQ multiplex PCR; TCRdb stores just in-frame clones and leaves some out. This sample has about 520,000 clones; about 96% occur once, and the top ten carry about 0.067%. Germline V CDR1 and CDR2: LNHNV, YYDKDF (reference sequence). The CDR3 has 15 residues. Trimming shortened V by 0 bases and J by 3 bases, and 11 bases separated the two germline ends. Study results and caveats: Non-shared clonotypes had lower generation probabilities than those shared by all four donors. Limitation of the genetic and exposure-history diversity represented came from the few donors. Larger estimated richness was generally recorded for naive subsets relative to memory subsets.

The receptor comes from a young woman in good health. Sequencing used naive CD4+ T cells sorted from blood. Described subset: CD45RA+ positively selected. V and J are TRBV15 and TRBJ1-2; D gene unclear. The CDR3 DNA is TGTGCCACCAGCAGAGATCGGAGGCCTTACTATGGCTACACCTTC. The encoded protein is CATSRDRRPYYGYTF.